Listed below are T cell receptor beta chains from one sample, sequenced in a study of blood T cell repertoires in COVID-19. Libraries were prepared by immunoSEQ multiplex PCR; TCRdb keeps only in-frame clonotypes and omits some of them. This sample has hundreds of thousands of clones, with about 86% found just once. The sequenced sample consisted of peripheral blood. Source of these receptors: a woman aged 25 to 39 who had recovered from COVID-19. The CDR3 runs from the conserved cysteine through the conserved F or W. Each record gives: D gene, V gene, J gene, clone size, CDR3 protein, CDR3 DNA. A D gene is named only where the DNA matches it firmly. Clone size appears in some rows only: once, few, many, or a class for an expanded clone.

.	TRBV3-1/TRBV3-2	TRBJ2-7	.	CASSQTSYEQYF	TGTGCCAGCAGCCAAACCAGCTACGAGCAGTACTTC
.	TRBV5-5	TRBJ1-1	.	CAGRQELNTEAFF	TGTGCCGGGCGACAGGAGCTGAACACTGAAGCTTTCTTT
.	TRBV7-2	TRBJ2-5	.	CASSSWGEETQYF	TGTGCCAGCAGCTCCTGGGGGGAAGAGACCCAGTACTTC
TRBD2	TRBV28	TRBJ2-2	.	CASSSPGLAPNTGELFF	TGTGCCAGCAGTTCCCCGGGACTAGCGCCGAACACCGGGGAGCTGTTTTTT
.	TRBV4-1	TRBJ1-6	.	CASSQDSVNSPLHF	TGCGCCAGCAGCCAAGATTCAGTGAATTCACCCCTCCACTTT
.	TRBV4-1	TRBJ1-5	.	CASSQGRGNEQPQHF	TGCGCCAGCAGCCAAGGCAGAGGGAACGAACAGCCCCAGCATTTT
TRBD1	TRBV6-5	TRBJ2-2	once	CASTWDRPNTGELFF	TGTGCCAGCACCTGGGACAGGCCGAACACCGGGGAGCTGTTTTTT
TRBD1	TRBV2	TRBJ2-7	.	CASSRPGQDRNEQYF	TGTGCCAGCAGCCGACCGGGACAGGATCGAAACGAGCAGTACTTC
.	TRBV15	TRBJ1-5	few	CATSRDIKTGNNQPQHF	TGTGCCACCAGCAGAGACATAAAGACGGGAAACAATCAGCCCCAGCATTTT
.	TRBV19	TRBJ2-6	few	CASSSASGANVLTF	TGTGCCAGTAGCAGCGCCTCTGGGGCCAACGTCCTGACTTTC
TRBD2	TRBV19	TRBJ2-2	.	CASSSGLAGDTGELFF	TGTGCCAGTAGTTCGGGACTAGCGGGAGACACCGGGGAGCTGTTTTTT
.	TRBV5-1	TRBJ1-6	.	CASSLEAGGGNSPLHF	TGCGCCAGCAGCTTGGAAGCTGGGGGGGGAAATTCACCCCTCCACTTT
.	TRBV30	TRBJ1-2	.	CAWSLQDYGYTF	TGTGCCTGGAGTCTACAGGACTATGGCTACACCTTC
TRBD2	TRBV5-6	TRBJ2-1	.	CASSRTSGGEQFF	TGTGCCAGCAGCAGGACTAGCGGGGGGGAGCAGTTCTTC
.	TRBV27	TRBJ1-1	.	CASSPTDLNTEAFF	TGTGCCAGCAGTCCGACAGACTTGAACACTGAAGCTTTCTTT
.	TRBV7-9	TRBJ1-3	few	CASSSPQGLANSGNTIYF	TGTGCCAGCAGCTCCCCCCAGGGGCTAGCTAACTCTGGAAACACCATATATTTT
TRBD1	TRBV6-2/TRBV6-3	TRBJ1-1	.	CASSPQGRTEAFF	TGTGCCAGCAGTCCACAGGGGCGCACTGAAGCTTTCTTT
TRBD2	TRBV7-9	TRBJ2-7	.	CASSWREAPYEQYF	TGTGCCAGCAGCTGGCGGGAGGCCCCCTACGAGCAGTACTTC
.	TRBV11-2	TRBJ1-5	.	CASSLGAGVNQPQHF	TGTGCCAGCAGCTTAGGCGCAGGGGTCAATCAGCCCCAGCATTTT
.	TRBV12-3/TRBV12-4	TRBJ1-2	.	CASSLGGVYGYTF	TGTGCCAGCAGTTTGGGGGGAGTCTATGGCTACACCTTC
TRBD1	TRBV5-1	TRBJ1-1	.	CACAGGTGNTEAFF	TGCGCCTGCGCAGGAGGGACAGGGAACACTGAAGCTTTCTTT
.	TRBV7-9	TRBJ2-5	.	CASSVQGRETQYF	TGTGCCAGCAGCGTACAGGGTCGGGAGACCCAGTACTTC
TRBD1	TRBV6-6	TRBJ1-2	.	CASSYLGTGNGYTF	TGTGCCAGCAGTTACCTTGGGACAGGGAATGGCTACACCTTC
.	TRBV30	TRBJ1-2	.	CAWSVNIRVGYTF	TGTGCCTGGAGTGTGAATATTAGAGTTGGCTACACCTTC
.	TRBV27	TRBJ1-2	.	CASSLHRDGYTF	TGTGCCAGCAGTTTACACAGGGACGGCTACACCTTC
TRBD1	TRBV13	TRBJ2-7	.	CASSLDLFRDRAREQYF	TGTGCCAGCAGCTTAGATTTATTCCGGGACAGGGCTCGGGAGCAGTACTTC
.	TRBV5-5	TRBJ1-6	.	CASSSTVTLHF	TGTGCCAGCAGCTCGACAGTCACCCTCCACTTT
.	TRBV18	TRBJ2-7	.	CASSPAVRYEQYF	TGTGCCAGCTCACCTGCTGTGCGCTACGAGCAGTACTTC
.	TRBV19	TRBJ1-1	few	CASSSAGVNTEAFF	TGTGCCAGTAGTTCCGCAGGGGTAAACACTGAAGCTTTCTTT
.	TRBV2	TRBJ1-4	.	CASNRDTSNEKLFF	TGTGCCAGCAATCGGGACACATCTAATGAAAAACTGTTTTTT
TRBD1	TRBV18	TRBJ2-3	.	CASSPQGATDTQYF	TGTGCCAGCTCACCACAGGGGGCCACAGATACGCAGTATTTT
.	TRBV7-2	TRBJ1-1	.	CASSPMASGVTEAFF	TGTGCCAGCAGCCCTATGGCATCGGGGGTCACTGAAGCTTTCTTT
TRBD1	TRBV12-3/TRBV12-4	TRBJ1-2	once	CASSRQGNYGYTF	TGTGCCAGCAGTCGACAGGGAAACTATGGCTACACCTTC
TRBD1	TRBV6-2/TRBV6-3	TRBJ2-2	.	CASSSRQGAGELFF	TGTGCCAGCAGTTCCCGCCAGGGGGCCGGGGAGCTGTTTTTT
TRBD1	TRBV7-9	TRBJ2-7	.	CASSRTGGYYEQYF	TGTGCCAGCAGTCGGACAGGGGGCTACTACGAGCAGTACTTC
.	TRBV5-8	TRBJ2-3	.	CASTPSGSRGTDTQYF	TGTGCCAGCACCCCTTCCGGGTCGCGGGGCACAGATACGCAGTATTTT
.	TRBV29-1	TRBJ1-2	.	CSVPRVHYGYTF	TGCAGCGTCCCCCGGGTGCACTATGGCTACACCTTC
.	TRBV7-8	TRBJ1-2	.	CASSLDSTDAGGYGYTF	TGTGCCAGCAGCTTAGATTCTACGGACGCCGGGGGCTATGGCTACACCTTC
.	TRBV30	TRBJ1-1	.	CAWILDRQNTEAFF	TGTGCCTGGATTCTCGACAGGCAGAACACTGAAGCTTTCTTT
TRBD1	TRBV11-2	TRBJ2-7	.	CASSLRQGVLEQYF	TGTGCCAGCAGCCTACGACAGGGGGTCCTGGAGCAGTACTTC
TRBD1	TRBV14	TRBJ1-6	.	CASSRHRTGLNSPLHF	TGTGCCAGCAGCCGGCACAGGACAGGGCTTAATTCACCCCTCCACTTT
TRBD2	TRBV24-1	TRBJ2-3	.	CATSDAGLAAGADTQYF	TGTGCCACCAGTGATGCCGGACTAGCGGCCGGGGCAGATACGCAGTATTTT
.	TRBV14	TRBJ1-2	.	CASSQTGGSYGYTF	TGTGCCAGCAGTCAGACCGGGGGGAGCTATGGCTACACCTTC
.	TRBV7-2	TRBJ1-4	.	CASSSSQSTNEKLFF	TGTGCCAGCAGCTCGTCACAGTCAACTAATGAAAAACTGTTTTTT
TRBD1	TRBV29-1	TRBJ1-5	.	CSVIQGGPDQPQHF	TGCAGCGTTATACAGGGGGGCCCAGATCAGCCCCAGCATTTT
TRBD2	TRBV10-3	TRBJ2-5	once	CAIRPGLAGEETQYF	TGTGCCATCAGGCCGGGACTAGCGGGAGAAGAGACCCAGTACTTC